This is a list of T cell receptor beta chains from one sample in a study of blood T cell repertoires in COVID-19. The assay was immunoSEQ multiplex PCR, and TCRdb's table has in-frame clones only and misses some. This table holds approximately 260,000 clones, approximately 85% found once. What was sequenced was peripheral blood. These receptors were obtained from a woman in her 70s with acute or convalescent COVID-19. CDR3s include the opening cysteine and the closing phenylalanine or tryptophan. Some rows mark clone size as missing; the rest say once, few, many or name a class of expanded clone.

abundance,v_gene,CDR3aa
NA,TRBV27,CASSEASGGIGELFF
NA,TRBV5-1,CASSLDRVPNEKLFF
NA,TRBV6-5,CASTLEIGPGYTF
NA,TRBV19,CASRRGGRQPQHF
NA,TRBV28,CASSPTGTSLTGELFF
NA,TRBV5-6,CASSFSGFPEKLFF
few,TRBV5-1,CASSWGGAGGDTEAFF
once,TRBV6-5,CASSLTGATEAFF
once,TRBV19,CASIPYGGGPDTQYF
NA,TRBV6-6,CASSYRRGAAEAFF
NA,TRBV27,CASRVRGDHNSPLHF
NA,TRBV6-5,CASHTGLSFGYTF
NA,TRBV7-9,CASRSGQGPNTEAFF
NA,TRBV18,CASSPASQNTEAFF
NA,TRBV6-5,CASRPTGPQETQYF
NA,TRBV11-2,CASSRIKSSYNEQFF
NA,TRBV6-5,CASMIQALNYGYTF
NA,TRBV10-2,CASSESGGRGEKLFF
NA,TRBV19,CASSVDRDRPRIGYTF
NA,TRBV5-1,CASSLAVGVGSGTF
NA,TRBV6-1,CASSEVGGLADEQYF
NA,TRBV27,CASSQSGQRPLHF
NA,TRBV6-5,CASRGDRGRETQYF
NA,TRBV15,CATRTGTSNTGELFF
NA,TRBV3-1/TRBV3-2,CASSQRGFTNEQFF
NA,TRBV6-5,CASRNRGTGANVLTF
NA,TRBV10-2,CAGGNADTQYF